Shown below are 7 T cell receptor beta chains from a single sample sequenced in a study of shared clonotypes between healthy human individuals (dated by TCRdb to 2019 to 2021). CD8 naive samples consisted of CD45RO-negative cells that were positively selected for CCR7, yielding a CD45RA+CCR7+ population without TemRA cells. Receptor amplification or capture employed the immunoSEQ multiplex PCR assay. The source is immuneACCESS, and TCRdb retained only in-frame sequences with V and J called. Part of the clones is not carried over; for the studies checked, unresolved V genes explain less than half of this, and the remainder is unexplained. For this sample the table gives about 1,800,000 clones, of which over 85% were detected only once. The ten largest clones add up to more than 0.95% of the sample. Sequencing was performed on naive CD8+ T cells sorted from blood. The cell subset or site tag for this specimen amounts to: CD45RA+CCR7+. The receptors originated from a man aged 18 to 30 in good health.

The chain joins TRBV30 to TRBJ1-1; 8 nucleotides agree with TRBD1. Looked up from germline, CDR1 is GTSNPN and CDR2 is SVGIG (reference sequence). The junction had 9 bases not matched to a gene; V was cut back by 1 base and J by 5 bases. This CDR3 has 15 amino acids. The CDR3 spells CAWSAMTGAGTEAFF. CDR3 bases: TGTGCCTGGAGTGCGATGACAGGGGCCGGGACTGAAGCTTTCTTT.

The gene calls are TRBV4-1 and TRBJ2-1; D gene uncertain. CDR3 size: 16 residues. Germline CDR1 and CDR2: MGHRA and YSYEKL. Trimming stripped 0 bases from V and 2 bases from J, with 11 bases between. CDR3 bases: TGCGCCAGCAGCCAAGAAGGTGCTCCCCCCTACAATGAGCAGTTCTTC. Protein product: CASSQEGAPPYNEQFF.

A note on this clone: At the DNA level, this CDR3 is encoded by other sequences in the same sample as well. The CDR3 coding sequence is TGTGCCAGCAGCCCAGGGCCCTACGAGCAGTACTTC. Translation gives CASSPGPYEQYF. The V and J genes are TRBV6-5 and TRBJ2-7; D is perhaps TRBD1 (5 bases). Germline CDR1 reads MNHEY; CDR2 reads SVGAGI. V dropped 6 bases and J dropped 2 bases, with 8 bases sitting between them. This CDR3 contains 12 residues.

The chain joins TRBV7-2 to TRBJ1-5; D is uncertain. The germline V gene encodes CDR1 SGHTA and CDR2 FQGNSA. This CDR3 is 12 amino acids long. V was pared by 5 bases and J by 1 base, with 3 bases between. The chain's CDR3 is CASSHSNQPQHF. Written as DNA, the CDR3 is TGTGCCAGCAGCCACAGCAATCAGCCCCAGCATTTT.

The genes are TRBV6-9 and TRBJ2-7; D call uncertain. Between the trimmed V and J ends, which lost 3 bases and 3 bases, there was a span of 6 bases. CDR3 size: 12 residues. Germline-derived CDR1 and CDR2 are MNHGY and SVAAGI. The CDR3 sequence is CASSYGRYEQYF. DNA of the CDR3: TGTGCCAGCAGTTACGGCCGCTACGAGCAGTACTTC.

The chain's CDR3 is CSATPTSTSHGYTF. The CDR3, as DNA: TGCAGCGCGACCCCTACCAGTACCAGTCATGGCTACACCTTC. This chain connects TRBV29-1 to TRBJ1-2; D unclear. V gave up 7 bases and J gave up 6 bases, with 21 bases separating them. The CDR3 contains 14 residues. CDR1 and CDR2 (germline): SQVTM, ANQGSEA.

The V call is TRBV4-1, the J call TRBJ1-4; D is uncertain. The V gene's germline CDR1 is MGHRA and CDR2 YSYEKL. V shed 1 base and J shed 8 bases, with 8 bases lying between them. CDR3 length: 13 residues. CDR3 in DNA: TGCGCCAGCAGCCAAGTCACTGTCGAAAAACTGTTTTTT. Residues: CASSQVTVEKLFF.